These T cell receptor beta chains were read from a single sample in a study of T cell responses to AZD1222 COVID-19 vaccine. Assay used: immunoSEQ multiplex PCR; TCRdb lists only in-frame clones, some missing. The sample shows approximately 84,000 clones, 89% of them seen only once. This material consisted of peripheral blood, taken on day 0 of AZD1222 vaccination. The receptors were gathered from an adult in good health. Each CDR3 is given with its conserved first and last residue. The D gene is left open where the match is weak. The size field is filled for only some rows; it gives once, few, many or a size class.

>.|TRBJ1-1|TRBV7-8|.
CASKGQNTEAFF
TGTGCCAGCAAGGGACAGAACACTGAAGCTTTCTTT
>.|TRBJ2-4|TRBV4-1|TRBD1
CASSQDRGTGRTAKNIQYF
TGCGCCAGCAGCCAAGATCGTGGGACAGGGAGAACGGCCAAAAACATTCAGTACTTC
>.|TRBJ2-7|TRBV5-1|TRBD1
CASSPGQGAREQYF
TGCGCCAGCAGCCCCGGACAGGGGGCGAGAGAGCAGTACTTC
>.|TRBJ1-3|TRBV20-1|.
CSASFQGSGNTIYF
TGCAGTGCTAGTTTTCAGGGCTCTGGAAACACCATATATTTT
>.|TRBJ2-5|TRBV6-5|.
CASSRASGRDETQYF
TGTGCCAGCAGCCGAGCTTCAGGGCGTGACGAGACCCAGTACTTC
>.|TRBJ2-5|TRBV12-3/TRBV12-4|.
CASSFIGLETQYF
TGTGCCAGCAGTTTCATTGGGCTGGAGACCCAGTACTTC
>.|TRBJ2-1|TRBV11-2|.
CASSLAGRHNEQFF
TGTGCCAGCAGCTTAGCGGGACGGCACAATGAGCAGTTCTTC
>.|TRBJ1-1|TRBV25-1|.
CASSSLTGNTEAFF
TGTGCCAGCAGTTCTTTAACAGGGAACACTGAAGCTTTCTTT
>.|TRBJ2-1|TRBV19|TRBD2
CASTAGTSAYNEQFF
TGTGCCAGTACTGCCGGGACTAGCGCCTACAATGAGCAGTTCTTC
>.|TRBJ2-3|TRBV11-2|TRBD2
CASRLAGGRNTDTQYF
TGTGCCAGCAGGCTAGCGGGGGGGCGAAACACAGATACGCAGTATTTT
>few|TRBJ2-1|TRBV12-3/TRBV12-4|TRBD2
CASRPTSGEQFF
TGTGCCAGCAGGCCTACTAGCGGGGAGCAGTTCTTC
>.|TRBJ1-5|TRBV12-3/TRBV12-4|.
CASSLGGPQHF
TGTGCCAGCAGTTTAGGCGGGCCCCAGCATTTT
>few|TRBJ2-7|TRBV7-2|TRBD2
CASSLGLAPLEQYF
TGTGCCAGCAGCTTGGGACTAGCCCCTTTGGAGCAGTACTTC
>.|TRBJ2-3|TRBV6-5|.
CASTGQNTDTQYF
TGTGCCAGCACCGGGCAAAACACAGATACGCAGTATTTT
>.|TRBJ1-1|TRBV7-2|.
CASSPQVNTEAFF
TGTGCCAGCAGCCCCCAGGTTAACACTGAAGCTTTCTTT
>once|TRBJ2-7|TRBV25-1|TRBD1
CATVGRQGVGEQYF
TGTGCCACGGTAGGAAGACAGGGGGTCGGCGAGCAGTACTTC
>.|TRBJ2-7|TRBV5-1|.
CASNLEVGYWSEQYF
TGCGCCAGCAACCTTGAAGTGGGGTATTGGAGCGAGCAGTACTTC
>.|TRBJ2-5|TRBV6-5|TRBD1
CASSLGTGAETQYF
TGTGCCAGCAGTTTGGGGACAGGGGCGGAGACCCAGTACTTC
>medium-sized|TRBJ2-1|TRBV6-1|.
CASSEEAGAGYNEQFF
TGTGCCAGCAGTGAAGAGGCAGGGGCGGGTTACAATGAGCAGTTCTTC
>.|TRBJ1-1|TRBV6-6|.
CASSYEQGMNTEAFF
TGTGCCAGCAGTTACGAACAGGGAATGAACACTGAAGCTTTCTTT
>.|TRBJ2-7|TRBV13|TRBD2
CASSLIAGNSYEQYF
TGTGCCAGCAGCTTAATAGCGGGGAATAGCTACGAGCAGTACTTC
>.|TRBJ1-5|TRBV18|.
CASSPGTTDNQPQHF
TGTGCCAGCTCACCCGGGACAACCGACAATCAGCCCCAGCATTTT
>.|TRBJ1-3|TRBV9|.
CASSVGNSGNTIYF
TGTGCCAGCAGCGTCGGAAACTCTGGAAACACCATATATTTT
>few|TRBJ1-2|TRBV6-5|.
CASSYSRTDLRYTF
TGTGCCAGCAGTTACTCCAGGACAGATCTCCGCTACACCTTC
>.|TRBJ1-1|TRBV11-2|.
CASSLGHFGGRVNNAEAFF
TGTGCCAGCAGCTTAGGTCATTTCGGGGGGAGGGTGAATAACGCTGAAGCTTTCTTT
>.|TRBJ1-4|TRBV9|.
CASSAQGSRRGEKLFF
TGTGCCAGCAGCGCACAGGGTTCTCGTCGCGGTGAAAAACTGTTTTTT
>.|TRBJ2-5|TRBV6-5|TRBD2
CASMGLAGGGETQYF
TGTGCCAGCATGGGGCTAGCGGGAGGGGGTGAGACCCAGTACTTC
>.|TRBJ2-1|TRBV3-1/TRBV3-2|.
CASSLYSNEQFF
TGTGCCAGCAGCCTATATAGCAATGAGCAGTTCTTC
>.|TRBJ2-1|TRBV9|TRBD2
CASSVRLASNEQFF
TGTGCCAGCAGCGTTCGACTAGCGTCCAATGAGCAGTTCTTC
>.|TRBJ2-1|TRBV6-2/TRBV6-3|TRBD2
CASSLVGRGGSGEQFF
TGTGCCAGCAGCTTGGTGGGCCGGGGGGGGTCTGGGGAGCAGTTCTTC
>few|TRBJ1-1|TRBV27|.
CASSLSFSLRSEAFF
TGTGCCAGCAGTTTATCTTTCTCTCTCCGCTCTGAAGCTTTCTTT
>once|TRBJ1-4|TRBV11-2|TRBD1
CASSSGQGWANEKLFF
TGTGCCAGCAGCTCGGGACAGGGCTGGGCTAATGAAAAACTGTTTTTT
>.|TRBJ2-3|TRBV29-1|TRBD1
CSVGAGGPSTDTQYF
TGCAGCGTCGGAGCAGGGGGTCCTAGCACAGATACGCAGTATTTT
>once|TRBJ2-7|TRBV18|TRBD1
CASSPRQGSYEQYF
TGTGCCAGCTCACCTAGACAGGGTTCCTACGAGCAGTACTTC
>.|TRBJ1-1|TRBV5-1|TRBD1
CASSIDRVPPPPEAFF
TGCGCCAGCAGCATTGACAGGGTTCCACCCCCCCCCGAAGCTTTCTTT
>.|TRBJ2-7|TRBV19|.
CASQIKQGSYEQYF
TGTGCCAGCCAAATAAAACAGGGCTCCTACGAGCAGTACTTC
>.|TRBJ1-1|TRBV7-9|.
CASSFGLGDTEAFF
TGTGCCAGCAGCTTCGGACTGGGGGACACTGAAGCTTTCTTT
>.|TRBJ2-7|TRBV5-1|.
CASSLRSQRGGAEQYF
TGCGCCAGCAGCTTGAGGTCCCAGCGTGGGGGCGCCGAGCAGTACTTC
>.|TRBJ2-4|TRBV7-3|TRBD2
CASSPAGDNSIQYF
TGTGCCAGCAGCCCAGCGGGGGACAATAGCATTCAGTACTTC
>once|TRBJ1-3|TRBV30|TRBD1
CASGARPGTGAGNTIYF
TGTGCCTCTGGAGCACGTCCCGGGACAGGGGCTGGAAACACCATATATTTT
>.|TRBJ1-1|TRBV5-1|.
CASSLRVGAMNTEAFF
TGCGCCAGCAGCTTGCGGGTTGGGGCGATGAACACTGAAGCTTTCTTT
>once|TRBJ2-7|TRBV20-1|TRBD1
CSARGQGAEYF
TGCAGTGCTAGAGGGCAGGGGGCGGAGTACTTC
>.|TRBJ2-1|TRBV5-1|TRBD2
CASSSPGLAGGGQFF
TGCGCCAGCAGCTCCCCGGGACTAGCGGGTGGGGGGCAGTTCTTC
>.|TRBJ1-5|TRBV30|.
CAWSVSGNQPQHF
TGTGCCTGGAGTGTCAGTGGAAATCAGCCCCAGCATTTT
>.|TRBJ2-1|TRBV7-3|.
CASSSRGSWDNEQFF
TGTGCCAGCAGCTCGAGGGGGAGTTGGGACAATGAGCAGTTCTTC
>.|TRBJ2-7|TRBV2|.
CASSEIPVRADEQYF
TGTGCCAGCAGTGAAATACCGGTGCGCGCGGACGAGCAGTACTTC
>.|TRBJ2-6|TRBV27|.
CASSFVYPGISSGANVLTF
TGTGCCAGCAGTTTCGTCTACCCAGGGATCAGCTCTGGGGCCAACGTCCTGACTTTC
>.|TRBJ2-5|TRBV4-2|TRBD2
CASSQGGTSGGGTQYF
TGTGCCAGCAGCCAAGGCGGAACTAGCGGAGGTGGGACCCAGTACTTC
>.|TRBJ1-5|TRBV15|.
CATSRDLGQPQHF
TGTGCCACCAGCAGAGATTTGGGACAGCCCCAGCATTTT
>.|TRBJ2-7|TRBV6-1|TRBD2
CASSEGPSGGSPYEQYF
TGTGCCAGCAGTGAAGGTCCTAGCGGGGGCTCGCCTTACGAGCAGTACTTC
>.|TRBJ2-5|TRBV30|.
CAWSKQETQYF
TGTGCCTGGAGCAAACAAGAGACCCAGTACTTC
>once|TRBJ1-6|TRBV19|TRBD1
CASSPWTGGDSPLHF
TGTGCCAGTAGTCCGTGGACAGGGGGAGATTCACCCCTCCACTTT
>.|TRBJ2-3|TRBV2|TRBD2
CASSDQRDQDTQYF
TGTGCCAGCAGTGATCAGCGGGACCAAGATACGCAGTATTTT